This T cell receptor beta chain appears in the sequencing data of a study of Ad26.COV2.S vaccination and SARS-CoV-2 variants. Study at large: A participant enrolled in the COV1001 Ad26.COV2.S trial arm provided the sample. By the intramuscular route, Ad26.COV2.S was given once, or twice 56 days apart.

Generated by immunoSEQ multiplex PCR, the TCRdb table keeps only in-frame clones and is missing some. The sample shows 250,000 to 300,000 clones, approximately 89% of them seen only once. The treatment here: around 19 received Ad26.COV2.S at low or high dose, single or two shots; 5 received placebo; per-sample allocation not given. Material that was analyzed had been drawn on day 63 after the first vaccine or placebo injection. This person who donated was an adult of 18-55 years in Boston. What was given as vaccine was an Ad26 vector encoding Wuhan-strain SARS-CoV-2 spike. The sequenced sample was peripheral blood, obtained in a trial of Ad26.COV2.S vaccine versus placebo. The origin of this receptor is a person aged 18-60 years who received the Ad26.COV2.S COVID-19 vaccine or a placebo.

CDR3 sequence reads: CASSLEGVGRETQYF. The CDR3 DNA sequence: TGTGCCAGCAGCTTGGAAGGGGTTGGGCGGGAGACCCAGTACTTC. The rearrangement joins TRBV5-4 to TRBJ2-5, with D tentatively TRBD1 (5 bases). The V and J ends lost 0 bases and 5 bases respectively, with 14 bases between them. The V gene's germline CDR1 is SGHNT and CDR2 YYREEE (reference sequence). The CDR3 is 15 residues long.